This T cell receptor beta chain was identified during a study of blood T cell repertoires in COVID-19. Per germline, CDR1 KGHSH and CDR2 LQKENI. The CDR3 is 14 residues long. The V end was cut by 1 base, the J end by 8 bases, with 12 bases between. Produced via immunoSEQ multiplex PCR; TCRdb's table is partial and in-frame only. The repertoire consists of about 140,000 clones, with 60% to 85% occurring once and the leading ten covering 1.9%. This clone was seen a single time. Sequencing was performed on peripheral blood. The chain uses TRBV18 and TRBJ2-1; D possibly corresponds to TRBD1 (6 bases). The receptor comes from a woman aged 60-75 years with acute or convalescent COVID-19. The CDR3 coding sequence is TGTGCCAGCTCACCACTCAACAGGGCCGATGAGCAGTTCTTC. It is translated as CASSPLNRADEQFF.